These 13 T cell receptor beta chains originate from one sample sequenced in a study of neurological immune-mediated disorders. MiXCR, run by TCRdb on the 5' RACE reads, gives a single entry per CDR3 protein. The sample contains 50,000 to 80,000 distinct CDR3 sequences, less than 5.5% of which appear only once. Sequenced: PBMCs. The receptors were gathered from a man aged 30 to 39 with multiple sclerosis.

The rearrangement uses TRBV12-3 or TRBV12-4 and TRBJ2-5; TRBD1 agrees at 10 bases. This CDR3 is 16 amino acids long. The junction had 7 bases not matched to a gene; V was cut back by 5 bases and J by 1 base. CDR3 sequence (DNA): TGTGCCAGCAGTACTATATGGGACAGGGGCCAAGAGACCCAGTACTTC. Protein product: CASSTIWDRGQETQYF.

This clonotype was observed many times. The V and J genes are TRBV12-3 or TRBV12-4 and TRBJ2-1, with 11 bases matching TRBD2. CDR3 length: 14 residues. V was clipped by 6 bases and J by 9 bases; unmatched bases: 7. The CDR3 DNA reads TGTGCCAGCAGCACTAGCGGGGGTAGTACTGAGCAGTTCTTC. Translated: CASSTSGGSTEQFF.

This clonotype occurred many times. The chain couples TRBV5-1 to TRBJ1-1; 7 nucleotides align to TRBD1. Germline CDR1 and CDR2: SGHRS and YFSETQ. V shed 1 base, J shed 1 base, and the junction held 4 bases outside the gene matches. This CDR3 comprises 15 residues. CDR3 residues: CASSLRGTANTEAFF. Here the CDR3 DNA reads TGCGCCAGCAGCTTGAGAGGGACAGCGAACACTGAAGCTTTCTTT.

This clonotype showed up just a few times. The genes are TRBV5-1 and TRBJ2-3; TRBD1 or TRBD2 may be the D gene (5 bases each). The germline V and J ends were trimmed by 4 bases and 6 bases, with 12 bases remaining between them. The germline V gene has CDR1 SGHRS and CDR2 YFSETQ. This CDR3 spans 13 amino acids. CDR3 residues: CASSLSREDTQYF. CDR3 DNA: TGCGCCAGCAGCCTTTCCAGGGAGGATACGCAGTATTTT.

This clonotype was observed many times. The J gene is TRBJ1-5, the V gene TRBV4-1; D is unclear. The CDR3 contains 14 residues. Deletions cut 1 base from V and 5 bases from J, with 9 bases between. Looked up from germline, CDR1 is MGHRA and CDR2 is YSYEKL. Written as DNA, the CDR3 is TGCGCCAGCAGCCAAGTCGGTGATCATCAGCCCCAGCATTTT. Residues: CASSQVGDHQPQHF.

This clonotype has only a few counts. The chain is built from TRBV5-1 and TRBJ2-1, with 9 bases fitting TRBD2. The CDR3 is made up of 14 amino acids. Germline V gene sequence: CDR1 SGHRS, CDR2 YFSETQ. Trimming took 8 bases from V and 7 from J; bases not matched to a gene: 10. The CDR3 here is CASRAGGLSNEQFF. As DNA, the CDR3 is TGCGCCAGTCGCGCGGGGGGGCTCTCTAATGAGCAGTTCTTC.

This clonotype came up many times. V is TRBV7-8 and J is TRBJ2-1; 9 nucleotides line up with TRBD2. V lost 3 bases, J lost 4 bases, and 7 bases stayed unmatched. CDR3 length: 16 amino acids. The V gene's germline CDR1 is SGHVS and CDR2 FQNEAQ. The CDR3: CASSFSGGNSYNEQFF. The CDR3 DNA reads TGTGCCAGCAGCTTTAGCGGGGGAAACAGTTACAATGAGCAGTTCTTC.

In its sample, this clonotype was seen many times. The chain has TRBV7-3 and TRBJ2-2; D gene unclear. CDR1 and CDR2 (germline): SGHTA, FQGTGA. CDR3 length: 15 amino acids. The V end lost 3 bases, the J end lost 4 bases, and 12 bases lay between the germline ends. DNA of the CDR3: TGTGCCAGCAGCTTTGGCCAGGCTCGCACCGGGGAGCTGTTTTTT. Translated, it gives CASSFGQARTGELFF. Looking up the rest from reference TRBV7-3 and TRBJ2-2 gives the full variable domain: GAGVSQTPSNKVTEKGKYVELRCDPISGHTALYWYRQSLGQGPEFLIYFQGTGAADDSGLPNDRFFAVRPEGSVSTLKIQRTERGDSAVYLCASSFGQARTGELFFGEGSRLTVL.

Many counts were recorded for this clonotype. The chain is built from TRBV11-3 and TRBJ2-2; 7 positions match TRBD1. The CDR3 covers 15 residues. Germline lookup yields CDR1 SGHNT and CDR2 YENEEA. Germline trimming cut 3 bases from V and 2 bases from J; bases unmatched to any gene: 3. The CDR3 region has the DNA TGTGCCAGCAGCTTCGGGACAGCCAACACCGGGGAGCTGTTTTTT. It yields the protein CASSFGTANTGELFF.

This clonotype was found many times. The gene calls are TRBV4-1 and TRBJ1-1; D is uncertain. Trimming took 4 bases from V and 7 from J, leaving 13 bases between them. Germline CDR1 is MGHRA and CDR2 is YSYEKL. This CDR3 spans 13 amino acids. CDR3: CASSLQGTSEAFF. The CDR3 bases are TGCGCCAGCAGCCTCCAAGGAACCAGTGAAGCTTTCTTT.

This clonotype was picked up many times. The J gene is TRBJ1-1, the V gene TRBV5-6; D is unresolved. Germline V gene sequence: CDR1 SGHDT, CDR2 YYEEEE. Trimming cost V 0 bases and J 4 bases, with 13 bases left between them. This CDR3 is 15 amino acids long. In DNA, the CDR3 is TGTGCCAGCAGCTTGGTTTCCTATGCCGTCACTGAAGCTTTCTTT. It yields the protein CASSLVSYAVTEAFF.

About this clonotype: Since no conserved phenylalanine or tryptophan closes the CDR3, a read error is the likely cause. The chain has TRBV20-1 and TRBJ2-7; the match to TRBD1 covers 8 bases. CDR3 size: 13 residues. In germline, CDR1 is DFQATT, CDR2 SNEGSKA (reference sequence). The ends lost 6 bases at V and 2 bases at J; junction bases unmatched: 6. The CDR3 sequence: CSALGTGPYEQYN. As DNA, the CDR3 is TGCAGTGCCCTCGGGACAGGACCCTACGAGCAGTACAAC.

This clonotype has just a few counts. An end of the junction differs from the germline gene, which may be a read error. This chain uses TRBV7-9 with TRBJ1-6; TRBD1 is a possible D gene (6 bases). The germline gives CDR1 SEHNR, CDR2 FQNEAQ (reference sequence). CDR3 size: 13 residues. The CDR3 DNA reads TGTGCCAGCAGTCACCTACAGGGCCACCCCCTCAACTTT. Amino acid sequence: CASSHLQGHPLNF.